These 8 T cell receptor beta chains originate from one sample sequenced in a study of T cell responses to AZD1222 COVID-19 vaccine. The method was immunoSEQ multiplex PCR; TCRdb's version includes in-frame clones alone and lacks a portion of them. Found here are about 120,000 clones, 90% of them singletons; the top ten hold 4.4%. Sequenced material: peripheral blood, taken on day 0 of MenACWY control vaccination. All receptors derive from an adult in good health.

V and J are TRBV13 and TRBJ2-1; 12 bases agree with TRBD1. After removal of 2 bases from V and 10 bases from J, the junction contained 6 bases not matched to a gene. This CDR3 is built from 15 residues. Looked up from germline, CDR1 is PRHDT and CDR2 is FYEKMQ (reference sequence). The CDR3 is CASSLPGQGAGEQFF. CDR3 sequence (DNA): TGTGCCAGCAGCTTACCGGGACAGGGGGCAGGCGAGCAGTTCTTC.

This clone occurred once. The V call is TRBV5-5, the J call TRBJ2-7, with 8 bases aligning to TRBD2. Germline assignment: CDR1 SGHKS and CDR2 YYEKEE (reference sequence). After removal of 0 bases from V and 2 bases from J, the junction contained 7 bases not matched to a gene. The CDR3 has 16 amino acids. The CDR3 coding sequence is TGTGCCAGCAGCTTGGATGGGAGCGGGAGAACCTACGAGCAGTACTTC. Amino acid sequence: CASSLDGSGRTYEQYF.

V usage is TRBV6-5 and J usage is TRBJ2-5; no clear D gene. The CDR3 sequence is 13 residues long. CDR1 is MNHEY and CDR2 is SVGAGI in the germline V gene. Trimming took 6 bases from V and 1 from J, leaving 9 bases between them. In DNA, the CDR3 is TGTGCCAGCAGCCCCCATGTCCAAGAGACCCAGTACTTC. Its translation: CASSPHVQETQYF.

V gene TRBV28 combines with J gene TRBJ1-5; 8 bases fit TRBD1. Germline V gives CDR1 MDHEN, CDR2 SYDVKM. The CDR3 consists of 17 residues. V shed 4 bases and J 6 bases; nucleotides not matched to a gene: 14. In DNA, the CDR3 is TGTGCCAGCAGTTCAGGACAGGGAAGTTTGGCAGGTCAGCCCCAGCATTTT. It is translated as CASSSGQGSLAGQPQHF.

CDR3 sequence: CASSQDMGGGTDTQYF. The CDR3 DNA follows: TGTGCCAGCAGCCAAGATATGGGCGGGGGCACAGATACGCAGTATTTT. This rearrangement joins TRBV4-2 to TRBJ2-3, with D possibly being TRBD2 (6 bases). V shed 0 bases and J shed 1 base, with 11 bases lying between them. Germline CDR1 LGHNA, CDR2 YNFKEQ. The CDR3 length is 16 residues.

This sequence joins TRBV4-3 and TRBJ2-3; D call uncertain. Germline CDR1 reads LGHNA; CDR2 reads YSLEER. Trimming left V 2 bases short and J 5 bases short, with 14 bases between. CDR3 length: 15 residues. The CDR3, as DNA: TGCGCCAGCAGCCAAAGACCCTCCCGGAGAGATACGCAGTATTTT. Its translation is CASSQRPSRRDTQYF.

V and J are TRBV5-5 and TRBJ2-7; TRBD2 might be the D (7 bases). The CDR3 extends over 14 amino acids. The germline V gene has CDR1 SGHKS and CDR2 YYEKEE (reference sequence). V was trimmed by 4 bases and J by 3 bases, leaving 14 bases between them. The CDR3 sequence: CASSLVGGLYEQYF. The CDR3 bases are TGTGCCAGCAGCCTGGTGGGGGGGCTCTACGAGCAGTACTTC.

J is TRBJ1-5 and V is TRBV10-3; no clear D gene. Trimming left V 2 bases short and J 1 base short, with 3 bases between. The CDR3 is 13 amino acids. Germline V gene sequence: CDR1 ENHRY, CDR2 SYGVKD. The CDR3 nucleotides are TGTGCCATCAGTGAGAAGAGCAATCAGCCCCAGCATTTT. Translating it yields CAISEKSNQPQHF.